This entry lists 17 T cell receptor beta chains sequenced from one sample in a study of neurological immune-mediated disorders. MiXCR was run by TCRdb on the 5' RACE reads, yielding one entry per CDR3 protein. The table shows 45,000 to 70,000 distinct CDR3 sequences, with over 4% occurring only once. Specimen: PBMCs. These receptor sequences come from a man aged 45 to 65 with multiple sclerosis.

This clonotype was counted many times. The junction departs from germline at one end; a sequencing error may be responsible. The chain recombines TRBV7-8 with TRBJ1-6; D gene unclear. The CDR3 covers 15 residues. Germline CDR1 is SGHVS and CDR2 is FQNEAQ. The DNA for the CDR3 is TGTGCCAGCAGCTTAGACAGCAACTATAATTCACCCCTCAACTTT. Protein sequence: CASSLDSNYNSPLNF.

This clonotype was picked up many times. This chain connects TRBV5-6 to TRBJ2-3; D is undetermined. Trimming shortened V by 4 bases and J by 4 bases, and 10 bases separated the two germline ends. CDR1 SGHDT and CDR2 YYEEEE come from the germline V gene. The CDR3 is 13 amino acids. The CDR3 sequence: CASSPPMADTQYF. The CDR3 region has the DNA TGTGCCAGCAGCCCCCCAATGGCAGATACGCAGTATTTT. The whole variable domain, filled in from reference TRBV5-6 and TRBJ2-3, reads DAGVTQSPTHLIKTRGQQVTLRCSPKSGHDTVSWYQQALGQGPQFIFQYYEEEERQRGNFPDRFSGHQFPNYSSELNVNALLLGDSALYLCASSPPMADTQYFGPGTRLTVL.

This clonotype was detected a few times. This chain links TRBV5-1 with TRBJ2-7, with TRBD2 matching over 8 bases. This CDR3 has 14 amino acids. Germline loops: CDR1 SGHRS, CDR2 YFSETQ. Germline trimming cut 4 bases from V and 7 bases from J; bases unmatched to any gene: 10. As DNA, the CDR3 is TGCGCCAGCAGCAAGACTAGCGTAGTCGTGGAGCAGTACTTC. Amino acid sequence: CASSKTSVVVEQYF.

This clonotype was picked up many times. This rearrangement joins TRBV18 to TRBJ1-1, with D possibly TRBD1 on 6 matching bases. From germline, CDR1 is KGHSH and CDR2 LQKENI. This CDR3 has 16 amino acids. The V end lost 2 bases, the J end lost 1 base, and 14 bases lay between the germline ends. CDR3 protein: CASSPTRPGANTEAFF. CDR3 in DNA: TGTGCCAGCTCACCAACCCGGCCAGGGGCGAACACTGAAGCTTTCTTT.

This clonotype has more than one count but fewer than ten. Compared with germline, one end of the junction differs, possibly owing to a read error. The CDR3: CASSYDRGYGQPQNF. In nucleotides, the CDR3 is TGTGCCAGCAGTTATGACAGGGGGTATGGTCAGCCCCAGAATTTT. The chain links TRBV28 to TRBJ1-5; 9 positions agree with TRBD1. The CDR3 covers 15 residues. Per germline, CDR1 MDHEN and CDR2 SYDVKM. Complete variable domain (other parts from reference TRBV28 and TRBJ1-5): DVKVTQSSRYLVKRTGEKVFLECVQDMDHENMFWYRQDPGLGLRLIYFSYDVKMKEKGDIPEGYSVSREKKERFSLILESASTNQTSMYLCASSYDRGYGQPQNFGDGTRLSIL.

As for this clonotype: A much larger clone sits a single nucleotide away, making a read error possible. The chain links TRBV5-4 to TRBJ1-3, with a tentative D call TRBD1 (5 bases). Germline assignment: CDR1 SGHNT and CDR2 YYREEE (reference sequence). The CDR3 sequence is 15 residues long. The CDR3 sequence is CASSSEGLAGKTIYF. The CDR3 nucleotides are TGTGCCAGCAGCTCCGAGGGGCTTGCTGGAAAAACCATATATTTT.

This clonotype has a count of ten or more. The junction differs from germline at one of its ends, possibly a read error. The CDR3 DNA is TGTGCCAGCAGCCTGCTCCCTGACGCTTTCTTT. Its translation: CASSLLPDAFF. The chain carries TRBV7-9 and TRBJ1-1; D unresolved. Germline lookup yields CDR1 SEHNR and CDR2 FQNEAQ (reference sequence). The CDR3 runs to 11 residues.

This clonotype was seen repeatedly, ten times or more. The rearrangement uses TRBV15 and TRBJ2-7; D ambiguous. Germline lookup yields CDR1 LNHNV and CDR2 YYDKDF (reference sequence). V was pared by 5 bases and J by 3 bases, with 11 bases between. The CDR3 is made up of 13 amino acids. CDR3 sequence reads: CATSFRSNYEQYF. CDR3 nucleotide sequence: TGTGCCACCAGCTTCAGGAGTAACTACGAGCAGTACTTC.

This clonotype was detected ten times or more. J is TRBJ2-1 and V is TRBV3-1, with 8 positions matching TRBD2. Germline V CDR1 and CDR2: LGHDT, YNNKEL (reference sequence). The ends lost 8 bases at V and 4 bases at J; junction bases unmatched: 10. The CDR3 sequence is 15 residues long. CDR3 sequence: CASRGRTSRYNEQFF. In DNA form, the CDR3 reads TGTGCCAGCCGAGGAAGGACTAGCAGATACAATGAGCAGTTCTTC.

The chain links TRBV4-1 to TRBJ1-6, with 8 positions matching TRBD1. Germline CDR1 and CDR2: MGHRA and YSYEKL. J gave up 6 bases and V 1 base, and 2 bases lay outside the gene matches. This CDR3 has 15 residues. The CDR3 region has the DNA TGCGCCAGCAGCCAAGCTGACAGGGGTAATTCACCCCTCCACTTT. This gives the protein CASSQADRGNSPLHF.

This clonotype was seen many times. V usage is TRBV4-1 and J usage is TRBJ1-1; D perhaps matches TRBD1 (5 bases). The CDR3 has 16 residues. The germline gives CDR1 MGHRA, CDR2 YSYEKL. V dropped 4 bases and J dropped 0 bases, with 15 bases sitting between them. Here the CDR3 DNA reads TGCGCCAGCAGCCCCCGACAGACCCCTATGAACACTGAAGCTTTCTTT. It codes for CASSPRQTPMNTEAFF.

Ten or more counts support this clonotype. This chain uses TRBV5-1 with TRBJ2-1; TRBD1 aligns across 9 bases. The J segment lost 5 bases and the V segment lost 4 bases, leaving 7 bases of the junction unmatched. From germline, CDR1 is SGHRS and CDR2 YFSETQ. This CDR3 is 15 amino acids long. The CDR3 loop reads CASSEGQGRNNEQFF. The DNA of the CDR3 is TGCGCCAGCAGCGAGGGACAGGGACGTAACAATGAGCAGTTCTTC.

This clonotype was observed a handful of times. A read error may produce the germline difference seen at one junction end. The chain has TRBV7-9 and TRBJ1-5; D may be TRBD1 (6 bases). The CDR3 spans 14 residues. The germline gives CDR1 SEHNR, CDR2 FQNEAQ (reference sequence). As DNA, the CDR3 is TGTGCCAGCAGCCCAACGGGGGGCGGGCAGCCCCAGAATTTT. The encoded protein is CASSPTGGGQPQNF. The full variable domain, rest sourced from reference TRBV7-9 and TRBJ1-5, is DTGVSQNPRHKITKRGQNVTFRCDPISEHNRLYWYRQTLGQGPEFLTYFQNEAQLEKSRLLSDRFSAERPKGSFSTLEIQRTEQGDSAMYLCASSPTGGGQPQNFGDGTRLSIL.

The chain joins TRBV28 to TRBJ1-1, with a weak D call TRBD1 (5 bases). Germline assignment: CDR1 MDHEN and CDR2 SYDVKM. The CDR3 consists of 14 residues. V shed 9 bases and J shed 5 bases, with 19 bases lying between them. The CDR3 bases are TGTGCCAGTCTCTCTTCAGGGTCCGGAACTGAAGCTTTCTTT. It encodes CASLSSGSGTEAFF.

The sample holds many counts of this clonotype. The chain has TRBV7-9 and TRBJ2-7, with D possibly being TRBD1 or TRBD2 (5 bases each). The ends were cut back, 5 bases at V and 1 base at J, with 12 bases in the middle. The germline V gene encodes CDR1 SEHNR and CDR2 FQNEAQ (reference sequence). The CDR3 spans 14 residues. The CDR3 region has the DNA TGTGCCAGCAGCCCCCGTGAGGGGTCCTACGAGCAGTACTTC. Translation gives CASSPREGSYEQYF.

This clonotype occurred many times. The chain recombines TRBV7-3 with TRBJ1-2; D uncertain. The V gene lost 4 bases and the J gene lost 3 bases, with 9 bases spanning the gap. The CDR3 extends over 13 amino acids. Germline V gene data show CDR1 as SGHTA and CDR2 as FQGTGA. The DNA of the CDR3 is TGTGCCAGCAGCTCCGCGCCCGACTATGGCTACACCTTC. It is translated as CASSSAPDYGYTF.

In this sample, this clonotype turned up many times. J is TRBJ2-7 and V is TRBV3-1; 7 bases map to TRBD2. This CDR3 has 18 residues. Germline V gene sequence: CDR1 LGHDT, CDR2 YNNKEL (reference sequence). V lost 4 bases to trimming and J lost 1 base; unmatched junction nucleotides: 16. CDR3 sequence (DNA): TGTGCCAGCAGCCCGCCCCGGCGGGAGCATCTGGCTTCCTACGAGCAGTACTTC. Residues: CASSPPRREHLASYEQYF.